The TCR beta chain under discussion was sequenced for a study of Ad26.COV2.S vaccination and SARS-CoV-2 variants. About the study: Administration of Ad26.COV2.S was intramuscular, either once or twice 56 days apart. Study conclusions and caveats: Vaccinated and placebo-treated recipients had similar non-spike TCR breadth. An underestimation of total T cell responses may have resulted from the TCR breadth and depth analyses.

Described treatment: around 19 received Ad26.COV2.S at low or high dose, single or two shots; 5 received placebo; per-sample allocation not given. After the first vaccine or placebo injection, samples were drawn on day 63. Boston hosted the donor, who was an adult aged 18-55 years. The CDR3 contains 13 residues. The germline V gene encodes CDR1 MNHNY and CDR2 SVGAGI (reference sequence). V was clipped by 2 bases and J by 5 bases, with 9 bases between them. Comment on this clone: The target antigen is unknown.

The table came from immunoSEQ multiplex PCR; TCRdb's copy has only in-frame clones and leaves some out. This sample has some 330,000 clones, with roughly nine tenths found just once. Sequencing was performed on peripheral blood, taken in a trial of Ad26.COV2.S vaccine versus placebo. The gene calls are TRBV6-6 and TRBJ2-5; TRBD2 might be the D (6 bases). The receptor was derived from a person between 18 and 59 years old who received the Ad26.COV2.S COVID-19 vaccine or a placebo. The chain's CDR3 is CASSYGSGETQYF. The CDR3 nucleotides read TGTGCCAGCAGTTACGGAAGCGGGGAGACCCAGTACTTC.